One sample yielded the 20 T cell receptor beta chains listed below, sequenced in a study of T cells in Graves' hyperthyroidism and ophthalmopathy. RNA transcripts yielded amplified TCR beta CDR3 regions. Carried out on the TCR CDR3, a first-round RT-PCR used the HTBI primer set. Using its own MiXCR run on the multiplex PCR reads, TCRdb lists one record per CDR3 protein. The sample has a few hundred thousand distinct CDR3 sequences; 16% are singletons. The sequencing sample was made of blood. The receptors were sampled from a woman in her thirties or forties with Graves' ophthalmopathy.

This clonotype was detected many times. The rearrangement uses TRBV3-1 and TRBJ1-1; D gene unclear. Trimming removed 3 bases from V and 0 bases from J, with 17 bases in between. The CDR3 runs 17 residues. The germline CDR1 and CDR2 sequences are LGHDT and YNNKEL (reference sequence). As DNA, the CDR3 is TGTGCCAGCAGCCACGGCCTTGGGGAGAGGGTGAACACTGAAGCTTTCTTT. Its translation is CASSHGLGERVNTEAFF.

Many counts were recorded for this clonotype. The chain couples TRBV12-3 or TRBV12-4 to TRBJ2-3; 8 nucleotides agree with TRBD1. This CDR3 region has 15 residues. V lost 3 bases and J lost 3; bases outside the gene matches: 5. Here the CDR3 DNA reads TGTGCCAGCAGTTTGAGGCAGGGGGCTACAGATACGCAGTATTTT. Translating it yields CASSLRQGATDTQYF.

This clonotype has ten or more counts. The CDR3 here is CASTSGSNTGELFF. CDR3 DNA sequence: TGTGCCAGCACCTCGGGCAGTAACACCGGGGAGCTGTTTTTT. V gene TRBV2 combines with J gene TRBJ2-2; D unresolved. With 7 bases removed from V and 2 bases from J, the gap between germline ends came to 11 bases. CDR1 SNHLY and CDR2 FYNNEI come from the germline V gene. This CDR3 has 14 amino acids.

Notes on this clonotype: This may stem from a read error, because a much larger clone lies one nucleotide away. J is TRBJ1-1 and V is TRBV28; 8 nucleotides align to TRBD1. The germline V gene has CDR1 MDHEN and CDR2 SYDVKM. This CDR3 is built from 13 residues. This chain's CDR3 is CAGSLGMDRAAFF. For the CDR3, the DNA is TGTGCCGGCAGTTTGGGGATGGACAGGGCGGCTTTCTTT. Variable domain in full (rest from reference TRBV28 and TRBJ1-1): DVKVTQSSRYLVKRTGEKVFLECVQDMDHENMFWYRQDPGLGLRLIYFSYDVKMKEKGDIPEGYSVSREKKERFSLILESASTNQTSMYLCAGSLGMDRAAFFGQGTRLTVV.

J is TRBJ2-3 and V is TRBV19; no clear D. Germline V lookup: CDR1 LNHDA, CDR2 SQIVND (reference sequence). This CDR3 region has 14 residues. V gave up 1 base and J gave up 3 bases, with 8 bases separating them. The CDR3 here is CASSIGSRTDTQYF. The CDR3 region has the DNA TGTGCCAGTAGTATAGGTTCTCGGACAGATACGCAGTATTTT.

There are a few counts of this clonotype. V and J are TRBV19 and TRBJ1-5; D ambiguous. In germline, CDR1 is LNHDA, CDR2 SQIVND (reference sequence). The germline V and J ends were trimmed by 2 bases and 7 bases, with 9 bases remaining between them. This CDR3 contains 13 residues. This chain's CDR3 is CASSITVGQPQHF. The CDR3 nucleotides read TGTGCCAGTAGTATAACGGTTGGGCAGCCCCAGCATTTT.

This clonotype was counted many times. This rearrangement joins TRBV20-1 to TRBJ2-7; the D is unclear. Trimming pared 1 base from V and 3 bases from J, leaving 7 bases between. There are 12 residues in the CDR3. Per germline, CDR1 DFQATT and CDR2 SNEGSKA (reference sequence). In DNA form, the CDR3 reads TGCAGTGCTAGAGGAAGTGACTACGAGCAGTACTTC. This gives the protein CSARGSDYEQYF.

The V gene is TRBV5-6, the J gene TRBJ2-3; no clear D. This CDR3 is 13 amino acids long. The germline gives CDR1 SGHDT, CDR2 YYEEEE. V lost 3 bases, J lost 0 bases, and 5 bases lay in between. CDR3 coding DNA: TGTGCCAGCAGCTGGATTAGCACAGATACGCAGTATTTT. It specifies CASSWISTDTQYF.

The chain employs TRBV5-8 and TRBJ2-1, with D perhaps matching TRBD2 (6 bases). The length of the CDR3 is 15 residues. The V gene's germline CDR1 is SGHTS and CDR2 YDEGEE. Trimming pared 4 bases from V and 4 bases from J, leaving 15 bases between. CDR3 DNA: TGTGCCAGCAGCGGGGCCGGGACTCCATACAATGAGCAGTTCTTC. Its translation: CASSGAGTPYNEQFF.

The V gene is TRBV5-6, the J gene TRBJ1-4, with D maybe TRBD1 (6 bases). CDR1 is SGHDT, CDR2 YYEEEE, per germline. This CDR3 is built from 15 residues. The germline V and J ends were trimmed by 0 bases and 8 bases, with 14 bases remaining between them. CDR3: CASSLDRAGDEKLFF. DNA for the CDR3: TGTGCCAGCAGCTTGGACAGGGCCGGGGACGAAAAACTGTTTTTT.

This clonotype was counted at least ten times. The chain carries TRBV19 and TRBJ2-3, with 9 bases lining up with TRBD1. The germline V gene has CDR1 LNHDA and CDR2 SQIVND (reference sequence). The CDR3 consists of 15 residues. J lost 4 bases, V lost 5 bases, and 7 bases had no gene match. CDR3 region: CASSAYRGRADTQYF. The CDR3 DNA is TGTGCCAGTAGTGCATACAGGGGGCGGGCAGATACGCAGTATTTT. The full variable domain, with the rest looked up from reference TRBV19 and TRBJ2-3, is DGGITQSPKYLFRKEGQNVTLSCEQNLNHDAMYWYRQDPGQGLRLIYYSQIVNDFQKGDIAEGYSVSREKKESFPLTVTSAQKNPTAFYLCASSAYRGRADTQYFGPGTRLTVL.

This clonotype occurred many times. The J gene is TRBJ2-1, the V gene TRBV7-9; the D is unclear. The germline CDR1 and CDR2 sequences are SEHNR and FQNEAQ (reference sequence). V lost 0 bases and J 6 bases, leaving 12 bases between the germline ends. The CDR3 runs 15 residues. The CDR3 DNA follows: TGTGCCAGCAGCTTAGCACAACCCCGCAGCAATGAGCAGTTCTTC. Translation gives CASSLAQPRSNEQFF.

This clonotype has more than one count but fewer than ten. The chain is built from TRBV4-1 and TRBJ2-3, with TRBD2 identical over 7 bases. The J segment lost 3 bases and the V segment lost 1 base, leaving 7 bases of the junction unmatched. CDR1 and CDR2 from the germline V gene are MGHRA and YSYEKL. The CDR3 consists of 16 residues. The CDR3 reads CASSQGAGIITDTQYF. CDR3 sequence (DNA): TGCGCCAGCAGCCAAGGAGCGGGGATAATAACAGATACGCAGTATTTT.

The chain has TRBV6-2 or TRBV6-3 and TRBJ2-2; 11 bases fit TRBD1. The germline V gene encodes CDR1 MNHEY and CDR2 SVGEGT. This CDR3 is built from 16 residues. After removal of 5 bases from V and 6 bases from J, the junction contained 8 bases not matched to a gene. CDR3 amino acids: CASSGQGAKGPGELFF. DNA for the CDR3: TGTGCCAGCAGTGGACAGGGGGCGAAAGGTCCCGGGGAGCTGTTTTTT.

This clonotype was recorded at least ten times. V and J are TRBV2 and TRBJ2-2, with 7 bases aligning to TRBD2. This CDR3 is 17 amino acids long. V lost 6 bases, J lost 4 bases, and 14 bases stayed unmatched. Germline V gene lookup returns CDR1 SNHLY and CDR2 FYNNEI. The CDR3 nucleotides read TGTGCCAGCAGAGTTTTTGGGGGAGGGCCTCGCACCGGGGAGCTGTTTTTT. Amino acids: CASRVFGGGPRTGELFF.

This clonotype showed up just a few times. The chain recombines TRBV7-8 with TRBJ1-1, with 12 bases matching TRBD1. V lost 1 base and J lost 14; bases outside the gene matches: 8. The CDR3 sequence is 14 residues long. The germline CDR1 and CDR2 sequences are SGHVS and FQNEAQ. The CDR3 here is CASSLDRDRGLMFF. CDR3 DNA sequence: TGTGCCAGCAGCTTAGATCGGGACAGGGGGCTTATGTTCTTT.

At least ten counts were recorded for this clonotype. The J gene is TRBJ1-2, the V gene TRBV30; 9 bases agree with TRBD1. This CDR3 contains 13 residues. With V trimmed by 3 bases and J by 8 bases, 7 bases remained unmatched. Germline CDR1 GTSNPN, CDR2 SVGIG (reference sequence). The CDR3 protein is CAWSLQGAGGYTF. For the CDR3, the DNA is TGTGCCTGGAGCTTACAGGGGGCAGGGGGCTACACCTTC.

The table lists this clonotype with many counts. The chain employs TRBV28 and TRBJ1-1, with D perhaps matching TRBD1 (6 bases). The CDR3 is 12 amino acids. Germline CDR1 and CDR2: MDHEN and SYDVKM. Trimming took 6 bases from V and 9 from J, leaving 14 bases between them. The CDR3 DNA follows: TGTGCCAGCAGGCGGACAGTAAACCAAGCTTTCTTT. Residues: CASRRTVNQAFF.

This clonotype was found many times. This chain uses TRBV11-2 with TRBJ1-1, with D unclear. V dropped 4 bases and J dropped 0 bases, with 6 bases sitting between them. The CDR3 covers 13 residues. The germline V gene encodes CDR1 SGHAT and CDR2 FQNNGV. The CDR3: CASSSEMNTEAFF. The CDR3 DNA reads as TGTGCCAGCAGCTCAGAGATGAACACTGAAGCTTTCTTT.

On this clonotype: One base away lies a much larger clone, so this may be a sequencing read error. The rearrangement links TRBV5-5 to TRBJ2-5; D remains ambiguous. This CDR3 spans 11 amino acids. Looked up from germline, CDR1 is SGHKS and CDR2 is YYEKEE (reference sequence). The CDR3 region is CASRRQETEYF. The CDR3 region has the DNA TGTGCCAGCAGGCGGCAAGAGACCGAGTACTTC. The full variable domain, in which reference TRBV5-5 and TRBJ2-5 provide the parts outside the CDR3, is DAGVTQSPTHLIKTRGQQVTLRCSPISGHKSVSWYQQVLGQGPQFIFQYYEKEERGRGNFPDRFSARQFPNYSSELNVNALLLGDSALYLCASRRQETEYFGPGTRLLVL.